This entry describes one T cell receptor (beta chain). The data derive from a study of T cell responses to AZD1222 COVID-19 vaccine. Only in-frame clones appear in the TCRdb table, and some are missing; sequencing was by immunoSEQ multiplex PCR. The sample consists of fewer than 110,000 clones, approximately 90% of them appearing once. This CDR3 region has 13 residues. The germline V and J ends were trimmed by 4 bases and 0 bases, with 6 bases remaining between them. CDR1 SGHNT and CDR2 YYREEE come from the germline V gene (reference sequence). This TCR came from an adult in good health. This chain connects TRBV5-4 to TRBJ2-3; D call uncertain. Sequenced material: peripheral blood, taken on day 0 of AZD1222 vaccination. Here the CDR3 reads CASSTSSTDTQYF. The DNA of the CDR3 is TGTGCCAGCAGCACTTCTAGCACAGATACGCAGTATTTT.